The clone carrying this TCR beta chain turned up a few times. A much larger clone is a single base away; this may be a read error. The data stem from a study of tumor and adjacent non-tumor tissue in lung cancer. The CDR3 spans 14 residues. No cell sorting was done before RNA was extracted from the tissue. The library came from three nested PCR rounds adapted from ARM-PCR protocols. TCRdb processed the multiplex PCR reads anew with MiXCR; each CDR3 protein has one entry. The sample holds some 78,000 distinct CDR3 sequences, roughly 76% seen once. This sequence joins TRBV12-3 or TRBV12-4 and TRBJ2-2, with TRBD2 matching 7 bases. Sequencing was done on a sample of lung tumor tissue. This receptor was identified in a woman aged 45-60 years with non-small cell lung cancer. CDR3 nucleotides: TGTGCCAGCAGTGCCGCGGGGGTCGCCGGGAAGCTGTTTTTT. Residues: CASSAAGVAGKLFF.